This T cell receptor beta chain was recorded in a study of cytomegalovirus exposure and HLA in healthy donors. CDR1 and CDR2 from the germline V gene are MNHEY and SVGAGI. The CDR3 is made up of 14 amino acids. Trimming cost V 3 bases and J 3 bases, with 11 bases left between them. As regards this clone: Other DNA variants within this sample encode the same CDR3.

The study ran its PCR with 60 Vbeta and 13 Jbeta primers. Clones were sequenced by immunoSEQ multiplex PCR, and TCRdb holds only the in-frame ones, with some missing. This sample yields approximately 250,000 clones, of which around 80% are seen a single time; about 0.47% belongs to the top ten. The TCR originated in a boy between 10 and 17 years old in good health and CMV-seronegative. The chain uses TRBV6-5 and TRBJ1-2; D might be TRBD1 (6 bases). The specimen was PBMCs. As DNA, the CDR3 is TGTGCCAGCAGTTATGGGGGCGCAGACTATGGCTACACCTTC. Its translation is CASSYGGADYGYTF.